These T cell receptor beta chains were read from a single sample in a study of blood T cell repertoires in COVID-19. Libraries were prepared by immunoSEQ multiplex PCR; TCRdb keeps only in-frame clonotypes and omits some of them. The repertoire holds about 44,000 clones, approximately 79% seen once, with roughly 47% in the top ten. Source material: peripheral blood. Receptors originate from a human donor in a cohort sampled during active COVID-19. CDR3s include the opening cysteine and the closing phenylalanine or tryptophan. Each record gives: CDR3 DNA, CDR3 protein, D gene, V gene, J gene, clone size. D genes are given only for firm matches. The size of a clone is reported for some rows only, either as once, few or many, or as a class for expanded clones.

TGTGCCAGCAGTTTCAGGGATGGCTACACCTTC,CASSFRDGYTF,.,TRBV28,TRBJ1-2,once
TGTGCCAGCAGCCCGGGGGGATACAAACCTAACTATGGCTACACCTTC,CASSPGGYKPNYGYTF,.,TRBV5-4,TRBJ1-2,.
TGTGCCAGCAGTCCCAGGGAATCGACACCTAATTCACCCCTCCACTTT,CASSPRESTPNSPLHF,.,TRBV27,TRBJ1-6,.
TGTGCCAGCAGCTTCGGACACCTGAACACTGAAGCTTTCTTT,CASSFGHLNTEAFF,.,TRBV5-5,TRBJ1-1,.
TGTGCCAGCAGTGAAATGGGGTTCGGGGATCAGCCCCAGCATTTT,CASSEMGFGDQPQHF,.,TRBV6-1,TRBJ1-5,.
TGCGCCAGCAGCTTGTCGAGCTCCTATAATTCACCCCTCCACTTT,CASSLSSSYNSPLHF,.,TRBV5-1,TRBJ1-6,.
TGTGCCAGCAGAGCAGGGGCAAACTATGGCTACACCTTC,CASRAGANYGYTF,.,TRBV3-1/TRBV3-2,TRBJ1-2,.
TGTGCCATCGGTAAGGGACAGGAGATCAATCAGCCCCAGCATTTT,CAIGKGQEINQPQHF,TRBD1,TRBV10-3,TRBJ1-5,once
TGCGCCAGCAGTGGGGTAGGGGTGAAGACTGAAGCTTTCTTT,CASSGVGVKTEAFF,.,TRBV10-2,TRBJ1-1,once
TGCGCCAGCAGTGAGCAGGGGAAGGGAAACACCATATATTTT,CASSEQGKGNTIYF,.,TRBV10-2,TRBJ1-3,.
TGTGCCAGCAGCAGAATAGGGGGGGACACTGAAGCTTTCTTT,CASSRIGGDTEAFF,.,TRBV6-5,TRBJ1-1,.
TGTGCCAGCTCGCGACAGGGTGAGGTAAACTATGGCTACACCTTC,CASSRQGEVNYGYTF,TRBD1,TRBV18,TRBJ1-2,.
TGTGCCAGCAGTCGAGGGACAGTGAACACTGAAGCTTTCTTT,CASSRGTVNTEAFF,TRBD1,TRBV6-2/TRBV6-3,TRBJ1-1,.
TGCGCCAGCGGCGGAGGACCCGGGACTAGCCTCTACGAGCAGTACTTC,CASGGGPGTSLYEQYF,TRBD2,TRBV4-3,TRBJ2-7,.
TGTGCCAGCAGTTACTCAGGGACAGGGAGATTCTTT,CASSYSGTGRFF,TRBD1,TRBV6-6,TRBJ1-1,.
TGCGCCAGCAGCTTGGGGCTCGCCCCCTCCTACGAGCAGTACTTC,CASSLGLAPSYEQYF,.,TRBV5-1,TRBJ2-7,.
TGTGCCAGCAGTATGGTACAGCTGAACACTGAAGCTTTCTTT,CASSMVQLNTEAFF,.,TRBV6-5,TRBJ1-1,.
TGTGCCAGCAGTGAGGCGGCTACTAACTATGGCTACACCTTC,CASSEAATNYGYTF,.,TRBV25-1,TRBJ1-2,.
TGCGCCAGCAGCCAAGAGAATGGACTTGTCGATGGCTACACCTTC,CASSQENGLVDGYTF,.,TRBV4-3,TRBJ1-2,.
TGTGCCAGCAGCTTAATTTTAACTGAAGCTTTCTTT,CASSLILTEAFF,.,TRBV7-2,TRBJ1-1,once
TGTGCCAGCAGTTACTCGAGGGCTCAGCCCCAGCATTTT,CASSYSRAQPQHF,.,TRBV6-2/TRBV6-3,TRBJ1-5,.
TGTGCCAGCAGCTTAGTCTCGGGACAGGGGATCGAGCAGTACTTC,CASSLVSGQGIEQYF,TRBD1,TRBV7-8,TRBJ2-7,.
TGTGCCAGCAGTTACCCTGGCCCGAACACTGAAGCTTTCTTT,CASSYPGPNTEAFF,.,TRBV6-5,TRBJ1-1,.
TGCGCCAGCAGCTTCATCGGCCAAGAGACCCAGTACTTC,CASSFIGQETQYF,.,TRBV5-1,TRBJ2-5,.
TGTGCCAGCAGTGGGGGGTCGAGCACAGATACGCAGTATTTT,CASSGGSSTDTQYF,.,TRBV6-2/TRBV6-3,TRBJ2-3,.